These T cell receptor beta chains were read from a single sample in a study of CD8+ T cells in alopecia areata. Sequencing used immunoSEQ multiplex PCR; TCRdb keeps in-frame clones, though not all of them. The profile shows roughly 220,000 clones, around 65% of them singletons. The material was CD4+ T cells sorted from blood, obtained around week 44, from a patient treated with tofacitinib. These receptors were taken from a human donor with alopecia areata. Each CDR3 is given with its conserved first and last residue. Each record gives: clone size, V gene, D gene, J gene, CDR3 protein, CDR3 DNA. The D gene is left open where the match is weak. The size field is filled for only some rows; it gives once, few, many or a size class.

-	TRBV4-3	-	TRBJ2-1	CASSQVGGSYNEQFF	TGCGCCAGCAGCCAAGTAGGCGGCTCCTACAATGAGCAGTTCTTC
-	TRBV19	TRBD1	TRBJ1-5	CASRTTGVFDQPQHF	TGTGCCAGTAGGACCACAGGGGTCTTCGATCAGCCCCAGCATTTT
-	TRBV9	TRBD1	TRBJ1-2	CASSVFKPRTGREVYTF	TGTGCCAGCAGCGTGTTTAAACCTAGGACAGGTAGAGAAGTCTACACCTTC
-	TRBV2	-	TRBJ2-1	CASRSLMGGVYNEQFF	TGTGCCAGCAGGTCCCTGATGGGTGGAGTATACAATGAGCAGTTCTTC
-	TRBV5-1	TRBD1	TRBJ2-2	CASSFHTSGTVTGELFF	TGCGCCAGCAGCTTCCACACCTCCGGGACAGTCACCGGGGAGCTGTTTTTT
-	TRBV29-1	TRBD1	TRBJ1-1	CSGKQGAGTEAFF	TGCAGCGGGAAACAGGGGGCCGGGACTGAAGCTTTCTTT
-	TRBV5-1	-	TRBJ2-2	CASSSGQSLGTGELFF	TGCGCCAGCAGCTCCGGACAGAGCTTGGGGACCGGGGAGCTGTTTTTT
-	TRBV2	TRBD1	TRBJ1-5	CASSFNTGGLQPQHF	TGTGCCAGCAGCTTCAATACAGGGGGCCTTCAGCCCCAGCATTTT
few	TRBV7-3	-	TRBJ2-7	CASSLWGAGEQYF	TGTGCCAGCAGCTTATGGGGAGCAGGGGAGCAGTACTTC
-	TRBV5-4	TRBD2	TRBJ2-3	CASSSARQRGVKDTQYF	TGTGCCAGCAGCTCCGCCCGGCAGCGGGGGGTTAAGGATACGCAGTATTTT
-	TRBV6-6	-	TRBJ1-5	CASSSGVGSNQPQHF	TGTGCCAGCAGTTCAGGGGTTGGCAGCAATCAGCCCCAGCATTTT
-	TRBV7-2	TRBD1	TRBJ2-1	CASSWTGGGYEQFF	TGTGCCAGCAGCTGGACAGGGGGCGGCTATGAGCAGTTCTTC
-	TRBV30	-	TRBJ1-4	CAWSREEKLFF	TGTGCCTGGAGCCGAGAAGAAAAACTGTTTTTT
-	TRBV9	-	TRBJ2-3	CASSATLGPDTQYF	TGTGCCAGCAGCGCAACCCTGGGCCCAGATACGCAGTATTTT
-	TRBV30	-	TRBJ2-7	CAWGAPGAYYEQYF	TGTGCCTGGGGAGCGCCGGGGGCATACTACGAGCAGTACTTC
-	TRBV5-1	-	TRBJ2-3	CASRRDVTSDTQYF	TGCGCCAGCAGAAGGGATGTAACGTCAGATACGCAGTATTTT
-	TRBV19	TRBD1	TRBJ1-5	CASKGTGSDSNQPQHF	TGTGCCAGTAAAGGGACAGGGAGTGATAGCAATCAGCCCCAGCATTTT
-	TRBV25-1	-	TRBJ1-2	CASSEPGILGGYTF	TGTGCCAGCAGTGAACCAGGGATATTAGGTGGCTACACCTTC
few	TRBV19	-	TRBJ1-2	CASSLRKSYGYTF	TGTGCCAGTAGTCTAAGGAAGTCCTATGGCTACACCTTC
-	TRBV5-4	-	TRBJ2-1	CASSGRGPWNEQFF	TGTGCCAGCAGCGGAAGAGGGCCGTGGAATGAGCAGTTCTTC
-	TRBV6-1	-	TRBJ1-2	CASRPIGNYGYTF	TGTGCCAGCAGACCCATCGGGAACTATGGCTACACCTTC
-	TRBV7-2	-	TRBJ1-2	CASSFGEGYTF	TGTGCCAGCAGCTTCGGCGAGGGCTACACCTTC